This TCR beta chain is drawn from a study of blood T cells in healthy people across ages. In the case of this clonotype: The antigen is undetermined.

Findings and limits, study-wide: Per million T cells, the diversity of TCR beta decreased roughly linearly as age advanced.

The second PCR ran about 6 to 11 cycles with a sample-barcoded 5' primer and J-beta primers. Each CDR3 protein is one row after TCRdb ran MiXCR on the 5' RACE reads. The sample includes roughly 1,100,000 distinct CDR3 sequences, approximately 25% of them seen just once. The germline V gene has CDR1 ENHRY and CDR2 SYGVKD. V lost 6 bases and J lost 3, with 6 bases in between. The CDR3 loop spans 12 amino acids. These data were also reused for a study on T cells of mothers and their children. That paper adds: It was through the M1S primer of the second PCR that sample barcodes and 2-4 random nucleotides were added. The output of TCR recombination is shaped by thymic selection similarly in related and unrelated pairs.

The chain uses TRBV10-3 and TRBJ2-1; D uncertain. The TCR originated in a girl aged 2-10 years in good health. Sequencing used blood. The CDR3 nucleotides are TGTGCCATCAGCAAGGACTACAATGAGCAGTTCTTC. This encodes CAISKDYNEQFF.